The 32 T cell receptor beta chains below were found in one sample sequenced in a study of blood T cells in healthy people across ages. A second PCR of roughly 7 to 11 cycles used a sample-barcoded 5' primer and a J-beta primer mix. TCRdb passed the 5' RACE reads through MiXCR, listing each CDR3 protein once. The table has more than 1.4 million distinct CDR3 sequences, roughly 40% seen once. Sequenced sample: blood. The source of these receptors is a woman in her late teens or twenties in good health.

This chain connects TRBV7-9 to TRBJ2-7; D call uncertain. Looked up from germline, CDR1 is SEHNR and CDR2 is FQNEAQ (reference sequence). Trimming left V 5 bases short and J 7 bases short, with 18 bases between. The CDR3 consists of 14 residues. The CDR3, as DNA: TGTGCCAGCAGCCTTCATAGCCGCGCCGATGAGCAGTACTTC. It yields the protein CASSLHSRADEQYF.

J is TRBJ1-5 and V is TRBV12-1; the table's D call TRBD1 went unverified against the DNA. TRBV12-1 is classified as a pseudogene. The CDR3 length is 16 residues. CDR3 loop: CASSFVGQPSNQPQHF. In DNA form, the CDR3 reads TGTGCCAGCAGCTTTGTCGGACAACCTAGCAATCAGCCCCAGCATTTT.

This sequence joins TRBV20-1 and TRBJ2-5, with D possibly being TRBD2 (6 bases). This CDR3 is 17 amino acids long. With 4 bases removed from V and 4 bases from J, the gap between germline ends came to 25 bases. Germline V gives CDR1 DFQATT, CDR2 SNEGSKA (reference sequence). CDR3 coding DNA: TGCAGTGCTAAGAAAGCCGACCCTAGCGATGCAAGAGAGACCCAGTACTTC. Translating gives CSAKKADPSDARETQYF.

The chain combines TRBV11-2 with TRBJ2-7; 8 bases line up with TRBD1. The CDR3 is made up of 15 amino acids. J was trimmed by 2 bases and V by 3 bases; bases with no gene match: 6. Germline V CDR1 and CDR2: SGHAT, FQNNGV. The CDR3 reads CASSLGTGSPYEQYF. The CDR3 bases are TGTGCCAGCAGCTTGGGGACAGGTAGCCCCTACGAGCAGTACTTC.

The chain combines TRBV6-1 with TRBJ1-1; D is uncertain. CDR1 and CDR2 (germline): MNHNS, SASEGT. The CDR3 extends over 13 amino acids. Trimming shortened V by 6 bases and J by 5 bases, and 13 bases separated the two germline ends. CDR3 bases: TGTGCCAGCAGGAAGCATACAGATACTGAAGCTTTCTTT. Translation: CASRKHTDTEAFF.

The rearrangement uses TRBV4-1 and TRBJ1-5; the match to TRBD1 covers 8 bases. V lost 3 bases, J lost 2 bases, and 6 bases stayed unmatched. Germline CDR1 and CDR2: MGHRA and YSYEKL. This CDR3 is 16 amino acids long. CDR3 nucleotides: TGCGCCAGCAGCCACCCTCCGGGACAGGGCAATCAGCCCCAGCATTTT. Translation gives CASSHPPGQGNQPQHF.

The CDR3 reads CASSTVGGTTYEQYF. The CDR3 DNA reads TGTGCCAGCAGTACCGTAGGGGGGACAACCTACGAGCAGTACTTC. The V gene is TRBV28, the J gene TRBJ2-7; D possibly uses TRBD1 or TRBD2 (6 bases each). V lost 5 bases and J lost 2, with 16 bases in between. Germline V gives CDR1 MDHEN, CDR2 SYDVKM. This CDR3 has 15 amino acids.

This chain joins TRBV4-1 and TRBJ1-2; no clear D. V lost 4 bases and J 3 bases, leaving 21 bases between the germline ends. The CDR3 has 17 amino acids. The V gene's germline CDR1 is MGHRA and CDR2 YSYEKL. CDR3 nucleotides: TGCGCCAGCAGCCCGGGAGTACTGGATCGTGACGACTATGGCTACACCTTC. The encoded protein is CASSPGVLDRDDYGYTF.

This clonotype has more than one count but fewer than ten. The chain has TRBV12-3 or TRBV12-4 and TRBJ2-7; TRBD2 might be the D (5 bases). Trimming pared 6 bases from V and 2 bases from J, leaving 11 bases between. The CDR3 sequence is 13 residues long. The CDR3 here is CASRKTTAYEQYF. The DNA of the CDR3 is TGTGCCAGCAGGAAGACTACTGCCTACGAGCAGTACTTC.

The genes are TRBV5-1 and TRBJ2-7, with a tentative D call TRBD1 (7 bases). The V end lost 3 bases, the J end lost 7 bases, and 20 bases lay between the germline ends. Germline lookup yields CDR1 SGHRS and CDR2 YFSETQ. CDR3 size: 15 residues. The CDR3 here is CASSYGLQGGNEQYF. The CDR3 DNA is TGCGCCAGCAGCTATGGACTGCAGGGGGGCAATGAGCAGTACTTC.

The gene calls are TRBV27 and TRBJ1-5; D may be TRBD1 (5 bases). Germline lookup yields CDR1 MNHEY and CDR2 SMNVEV (reference sequence). This CDR3 has 16 residues. V was shortened by 7 bases and J by 0 bases, with 16 bases between the two germline ends. Here the CDR3 reads CASTRDGLGSNQPQHF. CDR3 bases: TGTGCCAGCACCAGGGACGGTCTTGGTAGCAATCAGCCCCAGCATTTT.

The chain recombines TRBV20-1 with TRBJ2-5, with 7 bases aligning to TRBD1. Germline lookup yields CDR1 DFQATT and CDR2 SNEGSKA (reference sequence). This CDR3 has 15 amino acids. The junction had 10 bases not matched to a gene; V was cut back by 6 bases and J by 0 bases. The CDR3 DNA sequence: TGCAGTGCAGAACAGGGGACATTTTACCAAGAGACCCAGTACTTC. This translates into CSAEQGTFYQETQYF.

This clonotype has a handful of counts. The chain joins TRBV10-2 to TRBJ1-2; 7 bases line up with TRBD1. V was clipped by 6 bases and J by 8 bases; unmatched bases: 9. Germline V gene lookup returns CDR1 WSHSY and CDR2 SAAADI. This CDR3 is 13 amino acids long. The DNA of the CDR3 is TGCGCCAGCAGATTCTCTACAGGGGCAGGCTACACCTTC. It translates to CASRFSTGAGYTF.

This clonotype was seen only a few times. The V gene is TRBV7-2, the J gene TRBJ1-1; no clear D. Trimming cost V 1 base and J 3 bases, with 12 bases left between them. CDR1 is SGHTA and CDR2 is FQGNSA in the germline V gene. This CDR3 spans 15 amino acids. The CDR3 DNA reads TGTGCCAGCAGCTTAGAGTGGGAGGTGGACACTGAAGCTTTCTTT. This sequence encodes CASSLEWEVDTEAFF.

This clonotype was seen a handful of times. This chain joins TRBV12-3 or TRBV12-4 and TRBJ2-3, with 14 nucleotides matching TRBD2. J lost 14 bases, V lost 5 bases, and 6 bases had no gene match. The CDR3 totals 13 residues. The CDR3 loop reads CASSPGTSGRMYF. CDR3 coding DNA: TGTGCCAGCAGTCCCGGGACTAGCGGGAGAATGTATTTT.

This clonotype was detected a few times. The chain joins TRBV27 to TRBJ2-1; 10 positions match TRBD2. The germline V gene has CDR1 MNHEY and CDR2 SMNVEV (reference sequence). This CDR3 spans 14 amino acids. With 11 bases clipped from V and 8 bases from J, the junction kept 12 bases outside the gene matches. In DNA, the CDR3 is TGTGCCTCGGTGGCTAGCGGGAGTGGGGATGAGCAGTTCTTC. Protein sequence: CASVASGSGDEQFF.

The rearrangement joins TRBV20-1 to TRBJ2-3, with 8 bases that match TRBD2. The trim removed 2 bases at V and 4 bases at J, leaving 11 bases unmatched. Germline values: CDR1 DFQATT, CDR2 SNEGSKA (reference sequence). This CDR3 is 16 amino acids long. CDR3: CSARSLAGYLADTQYF. CDR3 sequence (DNA): TGCAGTGCTAGATCCTTAGCGGGGTATTTGGCAGATACGCAGTATTTT.

This clonotype was counted ten times or more. The chain combines TRBV5-1 with TRBJ1-1; D perhaps matches TRBD1 (5 bases). From germline, CDR1 is SGHRS and CDR2 YFSETQ. The CDR3 consists of 14 residues. Between the trimmed V and J ends, which lost 4 bases and 3 bases, there was a span of 13 bases. The CDR3 loop reads CASSPAGGYTEAFF. Written as DNA, the CDR3 is TGCGCCAGCAGCCCCGCCGGGGGGTACACTGAAGCTTTCTTT.

A few counts support this clonotype. The chain links TRBV21-1 to TRBJ2-4; the DNA was not compared with TRBD1, the D call given in the table. The DNA end lines up better with TRBJ2-7; the J call may be wrong. TRBV21-1 constitutes a pseudogene. CDR3 length: 13 amino acids. CDR3 nucleotide sequence: TGTGCCCGACCCCTGGCCAGGGAACACGAGCAGTACTTC. It encodes CARPLAREHEQYF.

The chain links TRBV28 to TRBJ1-2; no clear D gene. The CDR3 is made up of 14 amino acids. Trimming removed 8 bases at V and 8 bases at J, with 21 bases between. Germline V gives CDR1 MDHEN, CDR2 SYDVKM. The CDR3 coding sequence is TGTGCCAGCTTACTGAGGAGGCGCCCAGGCGGCTACACCTTC. This codes for CASLLRRRPGGYTF.

This clonotype turned up a few times. The chain combines TRBV20-1 with TRBJ2-7; 8 nucleotides agree with TRBD2. The CDR3 runs 17 residues. V was clipped by 0 bases and J by 6 bases; unmatched bases: 16. Germline CDR1 and CDR2: DFQATT and SNEGSKA (reference sequence). The CDR3 coding sequence is TGCAGTGCTAGAGATCCCTTAGCGGGACTCCCGAGCGCCGAGCAGTACTTC. Encoded protein: CSARDPLAGLPSAEQYF.

The V and J genes are TRBV7-2 and TRBJ2-1; D not certain. The DNA end is more similar to TRBJ2-7, so the J call may be wrong. Germline V gene sequence: CDR1 SGHTA, CDR2 FQGNSA. This CDR3 contains 13 residues. Here the CDR3 reads CASSTLGYNEQYF. As DNA, the CDR3 is TGTGCCAGCAGCACCCTGGGGTACAATGAGCAGTACTTC.

The chain employs TRBV27 and TRBJ2-5; perhaps TRBD1 as D (6 bases). Trimming stripped 5 bases from V and 5 bases from J, with 21 bases between. This CDR3 contains 16 residues. CDR1 MNHEY and CDR2 SMNVEV come from the germline V gene (reference sequence). The CDR3 reads CASSGTGQGIRETQYF. The DNA for the CDR3 is TGTGCCAGCAGTGGAACGGGGCAGGGGATACGGGAGACCCAGTACTTC.

The chain joins TRBV9 to TRBJ2-3; 15 bases line up with TRBD2. The CDR3 extends over 19 amino acids. Unmatched junction bases numbered 8, after V lost 1 base and J lost 2 bases. Germline assignment: CDR1 SGDLS and CDR2 YYNGEE. The CDR3 reads CASSVSPGLAGGLTDTQYF. The CDR3 DNA follows: TGTGCCAGCAGCGTAAGCCCCGGACTAGCGGGGGGGCTCACAGATACGCAGTATTTT.

The genes are TRBV9 and TRBJ2-7, with 7 bases lining up with TRBD1. V was pared by 1 base and J by 3 bases, with 7 bases of the junction left unmatched. CDR1 is SGDLS, CDR2 YYNGEE, per germline. The CDR3 extends over 15 amino acids. CDR3 in amino acids: CASSVYGDSNYEQYF. CDR3 in DNA: TGTGCCAGCAGCGTATATGGGGACAGCAACTACGAGCAGTACTTC.

The chain recombines TRBV12-3 or TRBV12-4 with TRBJ2-7; maybe TRBD2 (6 bases). The CDR3 loop spans 16 amino acids. With 2 bases removed from V and 6 bases from J, the gap between germline ends came to 20 bases. CDR3 sequence reads: CASSLRLGGAPGEQYF. CDR3 sequence (DNA): TGTGCCAGCAGTTTAAGACTGGGCGGGGCCCCTGGCGAGCAGTACTTC.

This clonotype has only a few counts. The chain has TRBV6-2 or TRBV6-3 and TRBJ2-3, with 8 bases that match TRBD1. This CDR3 is 18 amino acids long. Looked up from germline, CDR1 is MNHEY and CDR2 is SVGEGT. V lost 5 bases and J lost 4; bases outside the gene matches: 17. The CDR3 DNA reads TGTGCCAGCAGTCCCGAGGACAGGGCGGGTTCCCGCGCAGATACGCAGTATTTT. Encoded protein: CASSPEDRAGSRADTQYF.

J is TRBJ2-1 and V is TRBV29-1, with D possibly being TRBD2 (6 bases). Trimming shortened V by 3 bases and J by 2 bases, and 17 bases separated the two germline ends. CDR1 SQVTM and CDR2 ANQGSEA come from the germline V gene. This CDR3 has 16 residues. This CDR3 reads CSVEGFLRLAYNEQFF. CDR3 sequence (DNA): TGCAGCGTTGAGGGTTTCTTACGACTAGCCTACAATGAGCAGTTCTTC.

This clonotype was picked up one time. The chain uses TRBV11-1 and TRBJ2-1; TRBD2 is a possible D gene (6 bases). The DNA end is more similar to TRBJ2-7, so the J call may be wrong. The CDR3 runs 15 residues. Per the germline V gene, CDR1 is SGHAT and CDR2 is FQDESV (reference sequence). CDR3 coding DNA: TGTGCCAGCAGCTTAGTCGTAGGAGGGTACAATGAGCAGTACTTC. Translation gives CASSLVVGGYNEQYF.

Comment on this clonotype: Germline and junction disagree at one end, which may indicate a read error. The chain links TRBV7-3 to TRBJ2-1, with D perhaps given as TRBD1 or TRBD2 (5 bases each). Germline V gene lookup returns CDR1 SGHTA and CDR2 FQGTGA. The CDR3 has 14 amino acids. CDR3 in DNA: TGTGCCAGCAGCTTAAGAGGGGCCGGCAATGGGCAGTTCTTC. As protein: CASSLRGAGNGQFF. Variable domain in full (rest from reference TRBV7-3 and TRBJ2-1): GAGVSQTPSNKVTEKGKYVELRCDPISGHTALYWYRQSLGQGPEFLIYFQGTGAADDSGLPNDRFFAVRPEGSVSTLKIQRTERGDSAVYLCASSLRGAGNGQFFGPGTRLTVL.

The chain carries TRBV12-3 or TRBV12-4 and TRBJ1-1; D may be TRBD1 (6 bases). The CDR3 contains 14 residues. V lost 3 bases to trimming and J lost 1 base, with 9 bases between them. The CDR3 bases are TGTGCCAGCAGTTTTGGGGGCAAGAACACTGAAGCTTTCTTT. Amino acid sequence: CASSFGGKNTEAFF.

The chain joins TRBV10-3 to TRBJ2-1, with D hard to call. The CDR3 totals 13 residues. Germline lookup yields CDR1 ENHRY and CDR2 SYGVKD. Trimming cost V 6 bases and J 5 bases, with 11 bases left between them. CDR3 DNA sequence: TGTGCCATCAGCCCTAACACCGACAATGAGCAGTTCTTC. Translation: CAISPNTDNEQFF.